Included here is one TCR beta chain sequence, with context. Its recognized antigen is unknown. The input lacks base qualities; no much larger clone sits a single base away. This record belongs to a study of cytomegalovirus exposure and HLA in healthy donors (dated by TCRdb to about 2017). About the study as a whole: According to an earlier analysis of around 600 of the donors, about 179 million T cells yielded 90 million to 130 million unique TCR beta sequences and approximately 300 Gb of sequence data. On average, about 240,000 unique TCR beta nucleotide sequences were sequenced per donor among roughly 430 genotyped donors of the cohort, with roughly 18% of those sequences being non-productive. To predict cytomegalovirus infection status, the study combined high-throughput TCR immunosequencing, statistical association of individual TCRs with disease status, and machine learning. In addition to the first cohort of approximately 650 subjects, a separate validation cohort of approximately 130 different subjects was used. HLA typing included class I and class II loci at four-digit resolution. Of the roughly 400 genotyped donors, approximately 82% fell in the genetic ancestry cluster associated with self-reported Caucasian donors. Alongside the repertoire data, information on donor age, sex, ethnicity and CMV serostatus was compiled. An earlier analysis of 587 of the donors used high-throughput TCR beta sequencing to judge whether each TCR beta V gene segment behaved as functional or pseudogenic. About five DR-DQ haplotypes were treated as single units for association and clustering because of strong linkage in the cohort. Rather than using new phenotypic data, the later analysis identified candidate immune exposures from TCR beta sequences and from how often those sequences occurred across donors. In a later genetic analysis, genome-wide SNP genotypes for about three fifths of the roughly 670 donors were used, and that subset was treated as a discovery cohort. In a later analysis, previously published TCR beta repertoires from 600 to 850 donors were re-analyzed and high-resolution HLA genotyping was added so that TCR occurrence patterns could be studied. The study used immunosequencing to profile the T cell repertoires of 600 to 850 subjects and linked those repertoires to cytomegalovirus serostatus. The study aimed to test whether signatures of past pathogen exposure could be identified by cataloging public T cell receptors. An early release covering around 630 HLA-typed donors comprised approximately 300 gigabases of sequencing data and 85 million to 100 million unique TCR sequences. Every discovery cohort repertoire had been produced on one sequencing platform. The number of typed donors differed by locus: roughly 629-630 for A, B, C, DRB1 and DQB1; approximately 520 for DQA1; 606 for DPA1; and around 450 for DPB1.

The cohort comprised some 680 healthy bone marrow donors. Cohort members were all nominally healthy when sampled, although unrecorded immune exposures were likely present. The donor was CMV seropositive and belonged to the group of 250 to 300 seropositive cohort members. Each donor provided a peripheral blood sample, and peripheral blood mononuclear cells were used for TCR beta sequencing. The Qiagen DNeasy Blood Extraction Kit was used to extract genomic DNA from the blood cell samples. The library relied on the immunoSEQ multiplex PCR assay. For the multiplex PCR, a mixture combining 60 forward primers for TCR Vbeta segments and 13 reverse primers for TCR Jbeta segments was used. A multiplex PCR assay on genomic DNA amplified the CDR3 region of rearranged TCR beta genes. On the Illumina HiSeq System, the amplified TCR beta libraries were sequenced as 87-base-pair reads. The published analysis was carried out like this. A later analysis tallied 75 million to 95 million unique TCR beta chains across the 666 repertoires, and about 10 million of those chains were shared by two or more donors. To remove PCR and sequencing errors, raw reads were error-corrected and collapsed into unique sequences using a nearest-neighbor algorithm that merged closely related sequences. CDR3 sequences were aligned to IMGT reference sequences to assign V, D and J gene segments. Each retained sequence needed at least a six-nucleotide match to both a V gene segment and a J gene segment. Rearrangements were called productive when the CDR3 lacked stop codons and stayed in frame with V and J; all others were non-productive. Following IMGT convention, CDR3 was defined as the stretch from the second conserved V-encoded cysteine to the conserved J-encoded phenylalanine. Sequences without an unambiguous match to a single V gene segment were excluded from the earlier analysis of several hundred of the donors. An earlier analysis of several hundred of the donors called V segments functional above 56.7% productive rearrangements and segregating when the between-donor standard deviation exceeded 5%. To diagnose cytomegalovirus status from the catalog of TCR beta chain sequences, a statistical classification framework was built. In a later analysis, TCR nucleotide sequences were compared against IMGT/GENE-DB human TR gene sequences so that V and J genes could be assigned. Using the TCRdist pipeline, a later analysis assigned CDR3 sequences along with most-parsimonious VDJ recombination scenarios. In a later analysis, every TCR beta chain was defined by the combination of its CDR3 amino acid sequence and its V-gene family, and reads without a unique V-gene family were dropped. A later analysis removed 450 to 600 highly shared, low-generation-probability nucleotide sequences to deal with suspected cross-contamination and a sequencing artifact. In a later analysis, a clonal expansion index was calculated for each public chain from normalized within-repertoire ranks of inferred template counts. In a later analysis, generation probabilities were computed with a VDJ recombination model fitted to out-of-frame rearrangements, and the resulting probabilities were checked against IGoR. Hypergeometric tests were used in a later analysis to score TCR-TCR, TCR-HLA and TCR-CMV co-occurrence, with a repertoire-size bias correction applied to the TCR pairs. False discovery rates were estimated in a later analysis by permuting HLA or CMV assignments 20 times. In a later analysis, co-occurring TCRs were grouped using DBSCAN, with TCRdist sequence similarity added in when clustering inside HLA-allele-positive subsets. For co-occurrence clustering, repertoires with fewer than 30,000 or more than 120,000 public chains were excluded, along with roughly 5 repertoires with anomalous nucleotide sharing. As stored in TCRdb, this immuneACCESS dataset retains in-frame rearrangements with V and J assigned. A fraction of the clones does not appear; measured against another copy, unresolved V genes explain less than half of the discrepancy, and the remainder lacks a known reason. V, J and clone size derive from that table, while D and trimming were established from the DNA sequence. This sample lists about 170,000 clones; 81% were detected once. In total, the top ten clones hold approximately 4.4% of the sample.

General findings and caveats noted by the study authors: A further reported finding was that TCR beta sequences accurately predicted the HLA-A and HLA-B alleles for most subjects in the first cohort. In a later analysis, TCR association rates were found to vary across HLA loci, with the most associated TCRs seen for DRB1 alleles and the fewest for HLA-C alleles. In a later analysis, HLA-associated TCR beta chains showed more clonal expansion and lower generation probabilities than non-associated chains that were equally common. In a later analysis, several top co-occurrence clusters were reported to appear linked to parvovirus B19, influenza, CMV and Epstein-Barr virus. A total of 150 to 200 TCR beta chains were listed by the study as associated with cytomegalovirus. Assigning TCR associations to individual alleles was difficult when HLA alleles, especially DR and DQ, strongly co-occurred. Linkage disequilibrium might explain the correlated functional status among segregating V segments, but an unknown experimental factor could not be excluded. Immune exposure information for the cohort was limited to CMV serostatus. In a later analysis, over 15,000 TCR beta sequences were associated with specific HLA alleles at a false discovery rate of 0.05. Cytomegalovirus status was reported to be diagnosed by the classifier with high specificity and sensitivity in both the original and validation cohorts. In this cohort, only TCR beta chains were sequenced, and detectable features were limited by the absence of alpha or paired-chain data. Broadly in line with IMGT annotations, most TCR beta V segments showed up in productive rearrangements about 87% or about 30% of the time in an earlier analysis of about 500 of the donors. In a later genetic analysis, a missense DCLRE1C variant was associated with V-gene and J-gene trimming of TCR beta chains, and the association was replicated in an independent cohort. HLA typing was unavailable for some donors at each locus, so association tests used only the typed subset. It was suggested by the authors that the approach could potentially be generalized to other disease states and immunological phenotypes. The earlier analysis of fewer than 750 of the donors excluded seventeen rarely observed V segments, including chromosome 9 orphons, because counts were too low. The sequencing pipeline was judged likely to have produced a cluster of highly shared sequence variants as a technical artifact. According to a later analysis, most CMV-associated TCR beta chains appeared to be HLA-restricted, and the HLA associations seemed to be driven largely by CMV exposure. Roughly uniform sequencing depth across donors was assumed in presence/absence analyses, although this assumption may not hold. Across donors, most TCR sequences were observed very rarely, whereas some public TCRs were present in many individuals. Some IMGT-functional V segments, including TRBV6-2 and TRBV6-3, could not be distinguished by the 87-base-pair reads and were therefore excluded. In vitro tests confirmed that a few of the cytomegalovirus-associated TCR beta chains recognize cytomegalovirus antigens. Compared with the 666-donor mean, donors in an Asian-associated ancestry cluster had fewer N-insertions in productive TCRs, according to a later genetic analysis.

V loses 7 bases of germline sequence and J loses 0 bases, and the interval between the two ends is 9 bases. Reading the germline V gene gives CDR1 SGHVS and CDR2 FQNEAQ. Spanning cysteine to phenylalanine, the CDR3 consists of 13 amino acids. Only CDR3 DNA is held: 39 bases, read in frame from base 1. The receptor chain draws on TRBV7-8 and TRBJ1-1, with no D gene named confidently. This TCR derives from a woman under 30 in good health and CMV-seropositive. Sequenced input: PBMCs. The CDR3: CASIEKMNTEAFF. In nucleotides, the sequence is TGTGCCAGCATAGAGAAAATGAACACTGAAGCTTTCTTT.